Presented here are 27 T cell receptor beta chains from one specimen sequenced in a study of graft-versus-host responses after intestinal transplantation. Profiling relied on immunoSEQ multiplex PCR, and the TCRdb table lists in-frame clones only, not all of them. The repertoire has 80,000 or so clones, 92% of them found once; the top ten carry 0.55% to 0.75%. The material was PBMCs, obtained 98 days after intestinal transplantation. The origin of the receptors is a human patient who received an intestinal transplant, so some T cells may come from the graft donor.

The chain uses TRBV10-3 and TRBJ1-1, with 9 bases identical to TRBD1. V was clipped by 2 bases and J by 4 bases; unmatched bases: 5. CDR3 size: 15 residues. CDR1 is ENHRY and CDR2 is SYGVKD in the germline V gene. The CDR3 nucleotides are TGTGCCATCAGTGAGATAACAGGGGGCGGCACTGAAGCTTTCTTT. It is translated as CAISEITGGGTEAFF.

The chain uses TRBV19 and TRBJ1-1; TRBD1 matches 8 bases. CDR3 length equals 16 residues. Germline V gene sequence: CDR1 LNHDA, CDR2 SQIVND (reference sequence). The J segment lost 0 bases and the V segment lost 2 bases, leaving 5 bases of the junction unmatched. The CDR3 sequence: CASSISRGLMNTEAFF. The CDR3 DNA is TGTGCCAGTAGTATAAGCAGGGGGCTTATGAACACTGAAGCTTTCTTT.

The genes are TRBV6-6 and TRBJ1-2, with 7 bases lining up with TRBD1. The V gene end was trimmed by 1 base and the J gene end by 8 bases; junction bases not matched to a gene: 13. Germline lookup yields CDR1 MNHNY and CDR2 SVGAGI (reference sequence). This CDR3 contains 16 residues. CDR3 residues: CASSYFRQGEGEGYTF. CDR3 sequence (DNA): TGTGCCAGCAGTTACTTCCGACAGGGAGAGGGGGAAGGCTACACCTTC.

The J gene is TRBJ2-5, the V gene TRBV6-6, with 8 bases identical to TRBD2. The ends lost 6 bases at V and 4 bases at J; junction bases unmatched: 10. Germline V gene lookup returns CDR1 MNHNY and CDR2 SVGAGI (reference sequence). The CDR3 contains 15 residues. The CDR3 DNA reads as TGTGCCAGCAGAGACGGCTTTGCGGGGGGAGAGACCCAGTACTTC. Translating it yields CASRDGFAGGETQYF.

This chain uses TRBV21-1 with TRBJ1-2. TRBV21-1 is labeled a pseudogene. The CDR3 spans 15 residues. The CDR3 here is CASSKCRREDYGYTF. The CDR3 nucleotides are TGTGCCAGCAGCAAGTGTCGCAGGGAGGATTATGGCTACACCTTC.

The chain uses TRBV20-1 and TRBJ2-4; D possibly matches TRBD1 or TRBD2 (5 bases each). CDR1 and CDR2 from the germline V gene are DFQATT and SNEGSKA (reference sequence). CDR3 length: 11 amino acids. Trimming removed 3 bases at V and 10 bases at J, with 10 bases between. The CDR3 region is CSAREAGIQYF. Written as DNA, the CDR3 is TGCAGTGCTAGGGAGGCAGGGATTCAGTACTTC.

This chain links TRBV5-6 with TRBJ1-1, with D possibly being TRBD1 (6 bases). V was pared by 0 bases and J by 1 base, with 16 bases between. Germline V gene data show CDR1 as SGHDT and CDR2 as YYEEEE. The CDR3 spans 17 residues. The CDR3 sequence is CASSLAVRQAKNTEAFF. The CDR3 DNA is TGTGCCAGCAGCTTGGCCGTCCGACAGGCCAAGAACACTGAAGCTTTCTTT.

The chain couples TRBV5-5 to TRBJ1-1; weak D call: TRBD1 (5 bases). CDR3 length: 17 amino acids. Germline V gene data show CDR1 as SGHKS and CDR2 as YYEKEE (reference sequence). Trimming shortened V by 0 bases and J by 6 bases, and 21 bases separated the two germline ends. Here the CDR3 reads CASSLVGGFGGIAEAFF. The CDR3 region has the DNA TGTGCCAGCAGCTTGGTCGGTGGTTTTGGGGGGATCGCTGAAGCTTTCTTT.

This chain links TRBV4-1 with TRBJ1-1; unclear D gene. V shed 0 bases and J shed 0 bases, with 11 bases lying between them. This CDR3 is 16 amino acids long. Germline values: CDR1 MGHRA, CDR2 YSYEKL. The CDR3: CASSQDQGYLNTEAFF. CDR3 in DNA: TGCGCCAGCAGCCAAGATCAAGGGTATCTGAACACTGAAGCTTTCTTT.

The V and J genes are TRBV29-1 and TRBJ2-7; D is unresolved. The CDR3 extends over 12 amino acids. Germline-derived CDR1 and CDR2 are SQVTM and ANQGSEA. V lost 3 bases, J lost 3 bases, and 9 bases lay in between. For the CDR3, the DNA is TGCAGCGTTGAGGCTGTCGACTACGAGCAGTACTTC. Translation gives CSVEAVDYEQYF.

A single count supports this clone. The gene calls are TRBV2 and TRBJ1-2; 7 nucleotides agree with TRBD1. With V trimmed by 0 bases and J by 2 bases, 9 bases remained unmatched. Germline-derived CDR1 and CDR2 are SNHLY and FYNNEI. The CDR3 is 17 residues long. Here the CDR3 reads CASSEAGGRGRNYGYTF. CDR3 DNA: TGTGCCAGCAGTGAAGCAGGGGGTAGGGGGCGGAACTATGGCTACACCTTC. Together with reference TRBV2 and TRBJ1-2, the CDR3 gives the full variable domain: EPEVTQTPSHQVTQMGQEVILRCVPISNHLYFYWYRQILGQKVEFLVSFYNNEISEKSEIFDDQFSVERPDGSNFTLKIRSTKLEDSAMYFCASSEAGGRGRNYGYTFGSGTRLTVV.

V gene TRBV19 combines with J gene TRBJ1-4, with 8 bases identical to TRBD1. V lost 7 bases to trimming and J lost 5 bases; unmatched junction nucleotides: 6. The CDR3 loop spans 14 amino acids. Germline lookup yields CDR1 LNHDA and CDR2 SQIVND (reference sequence). The CDR3 sequence: CASKEDRANEKLFF. The CDR3 region has the DNA TGTGCCAGTAAGGAGGACAGGGCCAATGAAAAACTGTTTTTT.

CDR3 in DNA: TGTGCCAGCAGCGCGAGACAGGGGTCGACAGATACGCAGTATTTT. Encoded protein: CASSARQGSTDTQYF. The chain uses TRBV2 and TRBJ2-3; TRBD1 aligns across 8 bases. The germline V gene has CDR1 SNHLY and CDR2 FYNNEI. After removal of 6 bases from V and 3 bases from J, the junction contained 8 bases not matched to a gene. The CDR3 spans 15 residues.

The V call is TRBV18, the J call TRBJ2-3; 15 nucleotides agree with TRBD2. Per germline, CDR1 KGHSH and CDR2 LQKENI. J gave up 11 bases and V 6 bases, and 21 bases lay outside the gene matches. The CDR3 consists of 19 residues. The CDR3 nucleotides are TGTGCCAGCTCCCCTCGACAGCCATGGACTAGCGGGGGGGCCTGGGAGCAGTATTTT. Translating it yields CASSPRQPWTSGGAWEQYF.

This rearrangement joins TRBV28 to TRBJ2-7; possible D gene TRBD2, 7 bases. Trimming stripped 3 bases from V and 4 bases from J, with 28 bases between. CDR3 length: 19 residues. CDR1 and CDR2 from the germline V gene are MDHEN and SYDVKM. The DNA for the CDR3 is TGTGCCAGCAGTTTGGTTCTCTATCGGGGGCGGGAGTATAAGTACGAGCAGTACTTC. Protein sequence: CASSLVLYRGREYKYEQYF.

This chain links TRBV6-9 with TRBJ2-5, with a possible D match to TRBD1 (6 bases). In germline, CDR1 is MNHGY, CDR2 SVAAGI. The V end lost 3 bases, the J end lost 4 bases, and 15 bases lay between the germline ends. This CDR3 region has 15 residues. For the CDR3, the DNA is TGTGCCAGCAGTTACTCGGCAGGGGTAAGAGAGACCCAGTACTTC. This codes for CASSYSAGVRETQYF.

J is TRBJ1-1 and V is TRBV19, with 8 bases lining up with TRBD1. CDR3 size: 12 residues. The germline V gene has CDR1 LNHDA and CDR2 SQIVND (reference sequence). The trim removed 5 bases at V and 11 bases at J, leaving 7 bases unmatched. The CDR3 here is CASSPGQVWAFF. CDR3 sequence (DNA): TGTGCCAGTAGTCCGGGACAGGTCTGGGCTTTCTTT.

The chain is built from TRBV6-6 and TRBJ2-4, with D possibly called TRBD1 or TRBD2 (6 bases each). In germline, CDR1 is MNHNY, CDR2 SVGAGI (reference sequence). The V end lost 6 bases, the J end lost 8 bases, and 23 bases lay between the germline ends. This CDR3 is built from 16 residues. The CDR3 sequence is CASRELTQGGGDIQYF. In DNA, the CDR3 is TGTGCCAGCAGGGAATTGACACAGGGAGGAGGCGACATTCAGTACTTC.

The V call is TRBV9, the J call TRBJ2-7; 9 nucleotides match TRBD1. Unmatched junction bases numbered 10, after V lost 4 bases and J lost 5 bases. From germline, CDR1 is SGDLS and CDR2 YYNGEE. CDR3 length equals 15 residues. The CDR3 bases are TGTGCCAGCAGCCAAGACGGACAGGGGAAGGACGAGCAGTACTTC. This codes for CASSQDGQGKDEQYF.

This chain uses TRBV2 with TRBJ2-5, with D unresolved. CDR1 is SNHLY, CDR2 FYNNEI, per germline. The CDR3 spans 13 residues. Trimming removed 6 bases at V and 2 bases at J, with 10 bases between. CDR3 amino acids: CASRSAFQETQYF. For the CDR3, the DNA is TGTGCCAGCAGGTCTGCATTTCAAGAGACCCAGTACTTC.

The chain employs TRBV6-1 and TRBJ2-5; TRBD2 is a possible D gene (6 bases). CDR1 and CDR2 (germline): MNHNS, SASEGT. The CDR3 loop spans 15 amino acids. V was pared by 5 bases and J by 5 bases, with 18 bases between. The CDR3 loop is CASSLNGGETETQYF. The CDR3 region has the DNA TGTGCCAGCAGTCTCAATGGAGGGGAGACGGAGACCCAGTACTTC.

The chain recombines TRBV5-5 with TRBJ2-1; 8 bases are shared with TRBD1. The junction had 12 bases not matched to a gene; V was cut back by 4 bases and J by 6 bases. CDR1 is SGHKS, CDR2 YYEKEE, per germline (reference sequence). The CDR3 has 16 amino acids. CDR3 DNA sequence: TGTGCCAGCAGCCTGACCCGACAGGGGATGAGCAATGAGCAGTTCTTC. Encoded protein: CASSLTRQGMSNEQFF.

The CDR3 coding sequence is TGTGCCTCGGGGGTTAGCACAGATACGCAGTATTTT. This encodes CASGVSTDTQYF. The chain links TRBV30 to TRBJ2-3; weak D call: TRBD2 (6 bases). The CDR3 is 12 residues long. V shed 7 bases and J shed 0 bases, with 8 bases lying between them. The germline V gene encodes CDR1 GTSNPN and CDR2 SVGIG (reference sequence).

This chain links TRBV5-6 with TRBJ1-1; D is possibly TRBD1 (5 bases). V shed 0 bases and J shed 10 bases, with 10 bases lying between them. This CDR3 has 12 residues. The germline V gene encodes CDR1 SGHDT and CDR2 YYEEEE. This chain's CDR3 is CASSLAQGVAFF. The CDR3 DNA reads as TGTGCCAGCAGCTTGGCCCAGGGTGTAGCTTTCTTT.

The gene calls are TRBV9 and TRBJ1-4; TRBD1 aligns across 8 bases. V dropped 3 bases and J dropped 6; count of bases not matched to a gene: 7. This CDR3 spans 15 amino acids. Germline values: CDR1 SGDLS, CDR2 YYNGEE. The CDR3 DNA is TGTGCCAGCAGCGATGGACAGGGCCAATATGAAAAACTGTTTTTT. Protein sequence: CASSDGQGQYEKLFF.

CDR3 in DNA: TGTGCCAGCAGCCCAAGGGGCCCTCTAACTACCTACGAGCAGTACTTC. It translates to CASSPRGPLTTYEQYF. The gene calls are TRBV7-2 and TRBJ2-7; the D gene is possibly TRBD1 (5 bases). The CDR3 has 16 residues. The germline CDR1 and CDR2 sequences are SGHTA and FQGNSA. Trimming stripped 5 bases from V and 2 bases from J, with 19 bases between.

CDR3 loop: CASSQAGETQYF. The CDR3, as DNA: TGCGCCAGCAGCCAAGCCGGGGAGACCCAGTACTTC. The rearrangement links TRBV4-1 to TRBJ2-5; D remains unclear. The germline V gene encodes CDR1 MGHRA and CDR2 YSYEKL. CDR3 length: 12 amino acids. Trimming took 1 base from V and 5 from J, leaving 5 bases between them.